This TCR beta chain was found in a study of blood T cell repertoires in COVID-19. The wider study: The samples span acute and convalescent COVID-19 from the United States, Italy and Spain. T cells, B-cell-depleted T cells, or PBMCs supplied cDNA or gDNA.

CDR1 and CDR2 from the germline V gene are MNHEY and SVGAGI. Deletions cut 10 bases from V and 5 bases from J, with 14 bases between. The CDR3 spans 13 residues. In the study's own analysis: It was from reference gene primer amplification that nucleated cell counts were estimated. Only in-frame clones appear in the TCRdb table, and some are missing; sequencing was by immunoSEQ multiplex PCR. The V and J calls and the clone size are those of that table, but D and trimming were determined from the DNA. The sample yields approximately 180,000 clones, more than 75% seen once. Followed over time, Seattle patients had been enrolled while infection was active.

This chain links TRBV6-5 with TRBJ1-4; tentatively, D is TRBD1 (6 bases). The sequenced material came from peripheral blood. The receptor was derived from a person aged 65-85 years with COVID-19, enrolled during active disease. The CDR3 loop reads CATRWQGNEKLFF. The CDR3, as DNA: TGTGCCACCAGGTGGCAGGGGAATGAAAAACTGTTTTTT.